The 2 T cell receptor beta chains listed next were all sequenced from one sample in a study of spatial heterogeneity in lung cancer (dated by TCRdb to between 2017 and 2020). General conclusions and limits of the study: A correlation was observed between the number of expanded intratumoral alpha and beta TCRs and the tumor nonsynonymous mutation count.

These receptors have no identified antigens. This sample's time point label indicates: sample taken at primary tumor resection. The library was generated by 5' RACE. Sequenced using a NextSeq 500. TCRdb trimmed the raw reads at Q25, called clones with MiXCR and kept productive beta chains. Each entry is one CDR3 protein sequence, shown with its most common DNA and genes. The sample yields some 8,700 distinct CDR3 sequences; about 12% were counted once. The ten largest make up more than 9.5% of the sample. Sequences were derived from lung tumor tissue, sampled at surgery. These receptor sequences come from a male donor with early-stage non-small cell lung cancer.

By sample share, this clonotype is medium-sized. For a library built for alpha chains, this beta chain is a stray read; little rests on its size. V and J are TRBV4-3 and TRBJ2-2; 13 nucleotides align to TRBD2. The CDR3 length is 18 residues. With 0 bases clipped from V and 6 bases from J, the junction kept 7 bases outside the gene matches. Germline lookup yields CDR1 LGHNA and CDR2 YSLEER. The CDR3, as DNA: TGCGCCAGCAGCCAAGATCTAGGACTAGCGGGAGAATCCGGGGAGCTGTTTTTT. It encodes CASSQDLGLAGESGELFF.

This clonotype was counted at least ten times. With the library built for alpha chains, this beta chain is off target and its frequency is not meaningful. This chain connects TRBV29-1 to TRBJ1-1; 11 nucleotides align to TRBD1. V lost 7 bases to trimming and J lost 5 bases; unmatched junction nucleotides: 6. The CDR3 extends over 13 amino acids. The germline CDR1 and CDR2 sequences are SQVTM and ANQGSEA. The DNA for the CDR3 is TGCAGCGAGGGACAGGGGGAATGGACTGAAGCTTTCTTT. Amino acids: CSEGQGEWTEAFF.